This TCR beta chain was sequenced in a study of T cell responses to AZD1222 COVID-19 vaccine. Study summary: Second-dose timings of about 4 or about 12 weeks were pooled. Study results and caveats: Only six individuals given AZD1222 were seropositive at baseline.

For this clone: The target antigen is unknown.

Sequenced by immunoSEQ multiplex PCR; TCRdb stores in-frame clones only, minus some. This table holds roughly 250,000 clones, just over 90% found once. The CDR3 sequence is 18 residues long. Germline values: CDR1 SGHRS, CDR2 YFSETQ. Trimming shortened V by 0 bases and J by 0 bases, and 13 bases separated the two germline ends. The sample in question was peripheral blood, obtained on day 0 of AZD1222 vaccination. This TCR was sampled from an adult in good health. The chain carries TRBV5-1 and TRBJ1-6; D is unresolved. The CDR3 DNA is TGCGCCAGCAGCTTGGGACGGACGGAGTACTCCTATAATTCACCCCTCCACTTT. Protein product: CASSLGRTEYSYNSPLHF. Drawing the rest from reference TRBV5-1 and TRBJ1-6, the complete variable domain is KAGVTQTPRYLIKTRGQQVTLSCSPISGHRSVSWYQQTPGQGLQFLFEYFSETQRNKGNFPGRFSGRQFSNSRSEMNVSTLELGDSALYLCASSLGRTEYSYNSPLHFGNGTRLTVT.